This T cell receptor beta chain was obtained from a study of cytomegalovirus exposure and HLA in healthy donors. Study outcomes and limitations: Usually a TCR sequence was rare, but some public TCRs were found in many donors.

Profiled with immunoSEQ multiplex PCR; TCRdb holds only in-frame clones, not every one. Here the sample spans about 260,000 clones, 90% being singletons. Trimming took 3 bases from V and 4 from J, leaving 16 bases between them. Germline V CDR1 and CDR2: GTSNPN, SVGIG (reference sequence). The CDR3 spans 15 residues. Regarding this clone: Its antigen is as yet unknown.

The chain employs TRBV30 and TRBJ2-1; a weak D match, TRBD2 (6 bases). Sample: PBMCs. This receptor was obtained from a woman aged 25 to 39 in good health and CMV-seronegative. The CDR3 DNA is TGTGCCTGGAGCTCAGTGGGGAGGCAATACAATGAGCAGTTCTTC. Translating gives CAWSSVGRQYNEQFF.